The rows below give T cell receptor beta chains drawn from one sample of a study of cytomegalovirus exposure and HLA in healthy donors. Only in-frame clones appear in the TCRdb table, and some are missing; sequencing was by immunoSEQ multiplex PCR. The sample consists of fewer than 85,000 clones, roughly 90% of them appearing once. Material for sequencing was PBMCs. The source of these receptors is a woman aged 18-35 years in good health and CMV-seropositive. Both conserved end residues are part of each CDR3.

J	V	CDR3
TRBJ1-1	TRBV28	CASRLEGEGAFF
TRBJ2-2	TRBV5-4	CASSLAGVTGELFF
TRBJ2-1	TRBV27	CASTKGDTAYNEQFF
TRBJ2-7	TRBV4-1	CASSQGQGIRNEQYF
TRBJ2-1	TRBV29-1	CSASGGGFNEQFF
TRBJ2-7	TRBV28	CASSTPQGVRSEQYF
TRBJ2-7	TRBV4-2	CASSQDWRGLVYEQYF
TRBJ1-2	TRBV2	CASSRDRGRYGYTF
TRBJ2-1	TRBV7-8	CASSLAGLAGVRSEQFF
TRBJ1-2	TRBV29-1	CSDARGYGYTF
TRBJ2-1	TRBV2	CASSEVGQGGNEQFF
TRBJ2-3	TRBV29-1	CSVTGQGKVTDTQYF
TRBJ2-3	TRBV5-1	CASTISSQGQDTQYF
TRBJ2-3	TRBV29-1	CSVRTGTDTQYF
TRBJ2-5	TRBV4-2	CASSQASKFIGETQYF
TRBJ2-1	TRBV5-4	CASSFLAGGVYEQFF
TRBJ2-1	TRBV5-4	CASSNSGGADEQFF
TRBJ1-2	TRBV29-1	CSVDDPTDRVGNYGYTF
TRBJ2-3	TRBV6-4	CASSETSGGADTQYF
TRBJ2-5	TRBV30	CAWKPGGGEETQYF
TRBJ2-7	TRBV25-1	CASSQGLAVRSYEQYF
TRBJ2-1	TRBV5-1	CASSLVRVEIEQFF
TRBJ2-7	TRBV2	CASSERAGKVNEQYF
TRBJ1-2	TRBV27	CASSFGQFGYGYTF
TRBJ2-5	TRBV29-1	CSVRATPPQDF
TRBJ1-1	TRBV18	CASSQEDTEAFF
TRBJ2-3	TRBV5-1	CASSFSPAGTDTQYF
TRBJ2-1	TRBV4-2	CASSQAGQDSYNEQFF
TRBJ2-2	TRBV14	CASSQAPLTGTGNTGELFF
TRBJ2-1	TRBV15	CATSSSTGALSYNEQFF
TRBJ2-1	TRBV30	CAWSDRDEQFF
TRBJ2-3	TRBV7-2	CASSPRDSITDTQYF
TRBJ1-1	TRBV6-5	CASSVQGSTEAFF
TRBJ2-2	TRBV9	CASSVAQGELFF
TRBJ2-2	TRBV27	CASSQGTGELFF
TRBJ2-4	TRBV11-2	CASSLAFIQYF
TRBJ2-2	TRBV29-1	CSVGTGGTGELFF
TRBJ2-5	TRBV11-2	CASSLTGALQETQYF
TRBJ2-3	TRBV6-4	CASSEEASGGTDTQYF
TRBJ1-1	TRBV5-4	CASSLAPRDTEAFF
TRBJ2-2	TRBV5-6	CASSLPTGNTGELFF
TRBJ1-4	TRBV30	CAWSLGGKLFF
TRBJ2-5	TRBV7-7	CASSRTSGGSQETQYF
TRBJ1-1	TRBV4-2	CASSQAITTGYTEAFF
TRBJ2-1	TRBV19	CASSIGGIGDEQFF
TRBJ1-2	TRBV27	CASSLVSGTLVYGYTF
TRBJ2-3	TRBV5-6	CASSSTRRHLSTDTQYF
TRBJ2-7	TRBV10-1	CASNGSGCGEQYF
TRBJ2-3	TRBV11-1	CASSLRGGGTDTQYF